This T cell receptor (beta chain) was observed in a study of blood T cell repertoires in COVID-19. In the study overall: COVID-19 samples from acute and convalescent phases originated in the United States, Italy and Spain. Sources were T cells, B-cell-depleted T cells, or PBMCs; the material itself was cDNA or gDNA.

Patients in Seattle were enrolled during active infection, then followed longitudinally. Germline loops: CDR1 SGHTA, CDR2 FQGNSA. V was trimmed by 2 bases and J by 3 bases, leaving 19 bases between them. The CDR3 has 17 residues. Assay used: immunoSEQ multiplex PCR; TCRdb lists only in-frame clones, some missing. Among 160,000 or so clones listed, 85% to 95% were seen once. The sequencing input was peripheral blood. The receptor's source is a woman aged 55-69 years with COVID-19, enrolled during active disease. The V and J genes are TRBV7-2 and TRBJ1-2; tentative D call: TRBD1 (5 bases). This CDR3 reads CASSLRSQMGGYYGYTF. In nucleotides, the CDR3 is TGTGCCAGCAGCTTAAGGAGCCAGATGGGGGGATACTATGGCTACACCTTC.